A single sample is the source of the 31 T cell receptor beta chains below, sequenced in a study of CD8 T cells in Susac syndrome (dated by TCRdb to between 2018 and 2021). The library was generated by the immunoSEQ multiplex PCR assay. RNA was extracted with the RNeasy kit and about 0.5 to 1 ug was reverse transcribed using random hexamers. TCRdb reworked the public reads: Q25 trimming with fastp, MiXCR clone assembly, productive beta chains retained. Every entry covers one CDR3 protein and lists the most common genes and DNA from its rows. For this sample there are more than 150,000 distinct CDR3 sequences; around 94% appear just once. The leading ten clones occupy roughly 0.14% of the sample. The sequenced material came from CD4+ T cells from PBMCs. These receptors were taken from a human donor in good health.

The chain joins TRBV4-3 to TRBJ2-6; 8 bases match TRBD1. The J segment lost 3 bases and the V segment lost 2 bases, leaving 6 bases of the junction unmatched. This CDR3 region has 17 residues. Germline V gene sequence: CDR1 LGHNA, CDR2 YSLEER. In nucleotides, the CDR3 is TGCGCCAGCAGCCAACAAACGACAGGGGTTGGGGCCAACGTCCTGACTTTC. This translates into CASSQQTTGVGANVLTF.

The rearrangement uses TRBV30 and TRBJ2-1, with D uncertain. The germline V and J ends were trimmed by 4 bases and 6 bases, with 10 bases remaining between them. The CDR3 is 12 amino acids. The germline gives CDR1 GTSNPN, CDR2 SVGIG (reference sequence). CDR3 protein: CAWNRVPNEQFF. The CDR3 DNA is TGTGCCTGGAACCGGGTTCCCAATGAGCAGTTCTTC.

V is TRBV20-1 and J is TRBJ2-1; D uncertain. Trimming took 4 bases from V and 0 from J, leaving 7 bases between them. This CDR3 region has 13 residues. Germline CDR1 is DFQATT and CDR2 is SNEGSKA (reference sequence). CDR3 in amino acids: CSANFGSYNEQFF. In DNA, the CDR3 is TGCAGTGCTAACTTCGGCTCCTACAATGAGCAGTTCTTC.

V gene TRBV27 combines with J gene TRBJ1-6; a weak D match, TRBD1 (6 bases). Germline V gene data show CDR1 as MNHEY and CDR2 as SMNVEV (reference sequence). The CDR3 has 14 residues. Trimming left V 2 bases short and J 10 bases short, with 12 bases between. CDR3 nucleotide sequence: TGTGCCAGCAGTTTACAGGGGAGAGGGTCACCCCTCCACTTT. It translates to CASSLQGRGSPLHF.

The J gene is TRBJ1-5, the V gene TRBV24-1; weak D call: TRBD1 (5 bases). CDR3 length: 16 residues. V lost 3 bases to trimming and J lost 1 base, with 12 bases between them. Germline lookup yields CDR1 KGHDR and CDR2 SFDVKD. CDR3 in DNA: TGTGCCACCAGTGATGGACACTATTCGAGCAATCAGCCCCAGCATTTT. This encodes CATSDGHYSSNQPQHF.

This chain uses TRBV20-1 with TRBJ1-2, with no clear D. In germline, CDR1 is DFQATT, CDR2 SNEGSKA (reference sequence). Trimming pared 8 bases from V and 8 bases from J, leaving 15 bases between. CDR3 length: 11 residues. Here the CDR3 reads CSSTARSGYTF. In nucleotides, the CDR3 is TGCAGTTCTACGGCGAGGTCCGGCTACACCTTC.

The chain joins TRBV21-1 to TRBJ1-2. TRBV21-1 is labeled a pseudogene. There are 15 residues in the CDR3. The CDR3 sequence is CASSKAWANGYGYTF. The CDR3 DNA is TGTGCCAGCAGCAAAGCGTGGGCAAATGGCTATGGCTACACCTTC.

This chain connects TRBV20-1 to TRBJ2-3; TRBD2 matches 10 bases. Germline values: CDR1 DFQATT, CDR2 SNEGSKA (reference sequence). This CDR3 is built from 16 residues. CDR3 protein: CSPITSGDLITDTQYF. DNA for the CDR3: TGCAGCCCCATTACTAGCGGGGATCTAATCACAGATACGCAGTATTTT.

This sequence joins TRBV7-2 and TRBJ2-7; possibly TRBD1 or TRBD2 for D (5 bases each). Germline V CDR1 and CDR2: SGHTA, FQGNSA. This CDR3 has 14 amino acids. Deletions cut 0 bases from V and 1 base from J, with 7 bases between. The CDR3 reads CASSLAWGSYEQYF. The CDR3 DNA follows: TGTGCCAGCAGCTTAGCTTGGGGGTCCTACGAGCAGTACTTC.

V and J are TRBV29-1 and TRBJ2-2; 8 nucleotides match TRBD2. The CDR3 covers 14 residues. Trimming removed 6 bases from V and 5 bases from J; junction bases left unmatched: 8. Germline lookup yields CDR1 SQVTM and CDR2 ANQGSEA. CDR3 region: CSVSTSGGTGELFF. CDR3 coding DNA: TGCAGCGTGTCTACTAGCGGCGGGACCGGGGAGCTGTTTTTT.

This sequence joins TRBV7-9 and TRBJ1-6, with D unresolved. This CDR3 has 14 amino acids. Trimming took 2 bases from V and 6 from J, leaving 8 bases between them. CDR1 is SEHNR, CDR2 FQNEAQ, per germline (reference sequence). The CDR3 loop reads CASSLREGNSPLHF. DNA for the CDR3: TGTGCCAGCAGCTTAAGGGAGGGTAATTCACCCCTCCACTTT.

The chain employs TRBV5-6 and TRBJ2-7; D is possibly TRBD1 (6 bases). Trimming removed 2 bases from V and 2 bases from J, with 14 bases in between. The CDR3 length is 15 residues. Germline V gene data show CDR1 as SGHDT and CDR2 as YYEEEE. CDR3 sequence reads: CASSLRLRGPYEQYF. The CDR3 nucleotides are TGTGCCAGCAGCTTACGCCTCAGGGGACCCTACGAGCAGTACTTC.

The rearrangement links TRBV29-1 to TRBJ1-2; D is uncertain. V lost 6 bases and J 3 bases, leaving 11 bases between the germline ends. Looked up from germline, CDR1 is SQVTM and CDR2 is ANQGSEA. The CDR3 extends over 12 amino acids. DNA for the CDR3: TGCAGCGTGGAGCAGAAGTACTATGGCTACACCTTC. It codes for CSVEQKYYGYTF.

The chain carries TRBV7-2 and TRBJ1-4, with D uncertain. This CDR3 is built from 14 residues. Germline V gene sequence: CDR1 SGHTA, CDR2 FQGNSA. The V end lost 5 bases, the J end lost 5 bases, and 12 bases lay between the germline ends. For the CDR3, the DNA is TGTGCCAGCAGCCCAGATCGCCCAAATGAAAAACTGTTTTTT. This codes for CASSPDRPNEKLFF.

The rearrangement links TRBV4-3 to TRBJ2-1; no firm D call. Germline V CDR1 and CDR2: LGHNA, YSLEER. This CDR3 is 17 amino acids long. V was trimmed by 0 bases and J by 0 bases, leaving 12 bases between them. CDR3 DNA sequence: TGCGCCAGCAGCCAAGACCCGTGGCCGAGCTCCTACAATGAGCAGTTCTTC. Translating gives CASSQDPWPSSYNEQFF.

The CDR3 reads CAWLALSEAFF. CDR3 DNA: TGTGCCTGGCTTGCTCTGTCTGAAGCTTTCTTT. This sequence joins TRBV30 and TRBJ1-1; D is undetermined. Trimming cost V 5 bases and J 6 bases, with 10 bases left between them. The germline V gene encodes CDR1 GTSNPN and CDR2 SVGIG (reference sequence). The CDR3 length is 11 residues.

The chain carries TRBV12-3 or TRBV12-4 and TRBJ1-5, with D uncertain. Trimming pared 2 bases from V and 6 bases from J, leaving 5 bases between. This CDR3 is built from 12 residues. The CDR3 bases are TGTGCCAGCAGTTTAATACCTCAGCCCCAGCATTTT. The encoded protein is CASSLIPQPQHF.

This rearrangement joins TRBV6-7 to TRBJ2-1; possible D gene TRBD2, 6 bases. TRBV6-7 counts as an open reading frame of uncertain function. CDR3 length equals 17 residues. V lost 2 bases and J 2 bases, leaving 16 bases between the germline ends. The CDR3 spells CASSYPHLARPYNEQFF. The CDR3 coding sequence is TGTGCCAGCAGTTACCCCCACCTAGCGCGGCCCTACAATGAGCAGTTCTTC.

The J gene is TRBJ2-1, the V gene TRBV30; D ambiguous. The CDR3 runs to 15 residues. CDR1 is GTSNPN and CDR2 is SVGIG in the germline V gene (reference sequence). Between the trimmed V and J ends, which lost 0 bases and 4 bases, there was a span of 13 bases. CDR3 loop: CAWSVPDGLYNEQFF. CDR3 in DNA: TGTGCCTGGAGTGTACCGGACGGCCTTTACAATGAGCAGTTCTTC.

The J gene is TRBJ2-7, the V gene TRBV6-5; possible D gene TRBD1, 6 bases. Between the trimmed V and J ends, which lost 6 bases and 4 bases, there was a span of 10 bases. Per germline, CDR1 MNHEY and CDR2 SVGAGI. CDR3 length: 12 residues. The CDR3 spells CASRGTLYEQYF. The CDR3 DNA reads as TGTGCCAGCAGGGGGACATTGTACGAGCAGTACTTC.

Written as DNA, the CDR3 is TGCGCCAGCAGCCAAGATCACAAGGGAGGAAGCTCCTATAATTCACCCCTCCACTTT. Translation gives CASSQDHKGGSSYNSPLHF. The chain recombines TRBV4-3 with TRBJ1-6; D call uncertain. The ends were cut back, 0 bases at V and 0 bases at J, with 15 bases in the middle. Per germline, CDR1 LGHNA and CDR2 YSLEER. CDR3 length: 19 amino acids.

The V call is TRBV7-2, the J call TRBJ2-7; the match to TRBD1 covers 9 bases. The CDR3 runs to 15 residues. CDR1 is SGHTA, CDR2 FQGNSA, per germline. After removal of 4 bases from V and 3 bases from J, the junction contained 7 bases not matched to a gene. The CDR3 DNA follows: TGTGCCAGCAGCTCGAGACAGGGGGTCGACTACGAGCAGTACTTC. Amino acids: CASSSRQGVDYEQYF.

The V call is TRBV4-2, the J call TRBJ1-6; no clear D gene. Trimming took off 0 bases at V and 10 bases at J, with 10 bases between the two ends. CDR3 length: 14 amino acids. Germline lookup yields CDR1 LGHNA and CDR2 YNFKEQ. The CDR3 nucleotides are TGTGCCAGCAGCCAAGACACCAGCGAATCACCCCTCCACTTT. Protein product: CASSQDTSESPLHF.

The chain joins TRBV29-1 to TRBJ1-1; D uncertain. Trimming took 4 bases from V and 0 from J, leaving 9 bases between them. The CDR3 loop spans 13 amino acids. In germline, CDR1 is SQVTM, CDR2 ANQGSEA. CDR3 amino acids: CSVGRRLNTEAFF. The CDR3 DNA sequence: TGCAGCGTTGGCCGACGTTTGAACACTGAAGCTTTCTTT.

The CDR3 bases are TGTGCCAGCAGCCCCGACAGGGAATCACCCCTCCACTTT. Amino acid sequence: CASSPDRESPLHF. The chain joins TRBV12-3 or TRBV12-4 to TRBJ1-6; TRBD1 aligns across 7 bases. V was pared by 6 bases and J by 10 bases, with 6 bases of the junction left unmatched. The length of the CDR3 is 13 residues.

J is TRBJ2-3 and V is TRBV25-1; no firm D call. Between the trimmed V and J ends, which lost 6 bases and 0 bases, there was a span of 10 bases. CDR1 MGHDK and CDR2 SYGVNS come from the germline V gene. This CDR3 region has 14 residues. Written as DNA, the CDR3 is TGTGCCAGCAGAGGACGGGTTAGCACAGATACGCAGTATTTT. Translating it yields CASRGRVSTDTQYF.

V and J are TRBV7-3 and TRBJ2-1; maybe TRBD1 (5 bases). The V end lost 5 bases, the J end lost 6 bases, and 14 bases lay between the germline ends. Germline V gives CDR1 SGHTA, CDR2 FQGTGA. The CDR3 loop spans 14 amino acids. The CDR3 sequence: CASSQMTASNEQFF. The CDR3 coding sequence is TGTGCCAGCAGCCAAATGACAGCCAGCAATGAGCAGTTCTTC. Full variable domain (rest looked up from reference TRBV7-3 and TRBJ2-1): GAGVSQTPSNKVTEKGKYVELRCDPISGHTALYWYRQSLGQGPEFLIYFQGTGAADDSGLPNDRFFAVRPEGSVSTLKIQRTERGDSAVYLCASSQMTASNEQFFGPGTRLTVL.

The V and J genes are TRBV20-1 and TRBJ2-1; D remains ambiguous. Trimming left V 3 bases short and J 5 bases short, with 20 bases between. The CDR3 contains 16 residues. CDR1 DFQATT and CDR2 SNEGSKA come from the germline V gene (reference sequence). CDR3 DNA: TGCAGTGCTAGCCACCCTCCCATTGGGTATAACAATGAGCAGTTCTTC. Its protein is CSASHPPIGYNNEQFF.

The CDR3 is CASSYSPGPQHF. In DNA form, the CDR3 reads TGTGCCAGCAGTTACTCGCCGGGGCCCCAGCATTTT. The chain carries TRBV6-2 or TRBV6-3 and TRBJ1-5; no reliable D call. In germline, CDR1 is MNHEY, CDR2 SVGEGT. This CDR3 is built from 12 residues. Trimming shortened V by 0 bases and J by 9 bases, and 6 bases separated the two germline ends.

The genes are TRBV18 and TRBJ1-1; D gene ambiguous. Trimming removed 2 bases at V and 7 bases at J, with 8 bases between. CDR3 length: 12 residues. Germline V gene data show CDR1 as KGHSH and CDR2 as LQKENI. CDR3 sequence: CASSPYPHEAFF. Written as DNA, the CDR3 is TGTGCCAGCTCACCATACCCTCATGAAGCTTTCTTT.

The rearrangement uses TRBV7-2 and TRBJ2-7; 11 bases line up with TRBD1. V trimming: 1 base; J trimming: 0 bases; junction bases outside the gene matches: 2. Germline CDR1 reads SGHTA; CDR2 reads FQGNSA. This CDR3 comprises 16 residues. The chain's CDR3 is CASSLGGQGDSYEQYF. The CDR3 coding sequence is TGTGCCAGCAGCTTAGGGGGACAGGGGGACTCCTACGAGCAGTACTTC.